This entry lists 13 T cell receptor beta chains sequenced from one sample in a study of cytomegalovirus exposure and HLA in healthy donors. Amplification used 60 Vbeta primers and 13 Jbeta primers. The protocol was immunoSEQ multiplex PCR, while the TCRdb copy is restricted to in-frame clones and leaves out a portion. The table has just over 200,000 clones, approximately 85% seen once. The sequencing input was PBMCs. These receptors all come from a woman in her forties in good health and CMV-seronegative.

This clone was counted only a few times. The CDR3: CASSVTSTAYEQYF. For the CDR3, the DNA is TGCGCCAGCAGCGTAACTAGCACCGCCTACGAGCAGTACTTC. The J gene is TRBJ2-7, the V gene TRBV5-1, with a tentative D call TRBD2 (6 bases). The V end was cut by 4 bases, the J end by 2 bases, with 13 bases between. The CDR3 sequence is 14 residues long. CDR1 is SGHRS, CDR2 YFSETQ, per germline. The variable domain in full, with the rest retrieved from reference TRBV5-1 and TRBJ2-7, is KAGVTQTPRYLIKTRGQQVTLSCSPISGHRSVSWYQQTPGQGLQFLFEYFSETQRNKGNFPGRFSGRQFSNSRSEMNVSTLELGDSALYLCASSVTSTAYEQYFGPGTRLTVT.

The rearrangement links TRBV10-3 to TRBJ2-1; 15 nucleotides align to TRBD2. Trimming removed 6 bases from V and 10 bases from J; junction bases left unmatched: 4. The CDR3 is 14 residues long. Germline V gene data show CDR1 as ENHRY and CDR2 as SYGVKD. The CDR3 DNA sequence: TGTGCCATCAGGGGACTAGCGGGGGGCGGGGAGCAGTTCTTC. As protein: CAIRGLAGGGEQFF.

Turning to this clone: Different DNA sequences within this sample yield the same CDR3. This chain connects TRBV7-9 to TRBJ2-5; TRBD1 matches 9 bases. The germline CDR1 and CDR2 sequences are SEHNR and FQNEAQ (reference sequence). V was clipped by 5 bases and J by 4 bases; unmatched bases: 5. The CDR3 is made up of 14 amino acids. The CDR3 nucleotides read TGTGCCAGCAGCCCAGGGACAGGGCGAGAGACCCAGTACTTC. Amino acid sequence: CASSPGTGRETQYF.

The chain recombines TRBV18 with TRBJ2-1, with 8 bases fitting TRBD1. The CDR3 extends over 17 amino acids. Trimming at V came to 5 bases and at J to 6 bases, leaving 15 bases not matched to a gene. CDR1 is KGHSH and CDR2 is LQKENI in the germline V gene. Here the CDR3 reads CASSDPNPGGLGNEQFF. The CDR3 bases are TGTGCCAGCTCAGACCCTAACCCAGGGGGCTTGGGCAATGAGCAGTTCTTC.

The rearrangement joins TRBV7-6 to TRBJ1-2; 11 nucleotides agree with TRBD1. This CDR3 contains 17 residues. Germline assignment: CDR1 SGHVS and CDR2 FNYEAQ. Germline trimming cut 4 bases from V and 3 bases from J; bases unmatched to any gene: 10. The CDR3 DNA is TGTGCCAGCAGCTCGGGACAGGGGGAAAGGCTGGACTATGGCTACACCTTC. Translation: CASSSGQGERLDYGYTF.

The genes are TRBV9 and TRBJ2-2, with 10 positions matching TRBD2. Looked up from germline, CDR1 is SGDLS and CDR2 is YYNGEE. V lost 4 bases to trimming and J lost 7 bases; unmatched junction nucleotides: 13. The CDR3 has 17 residues. Here the CDR3 DNA reads TGTGCCAGCAGCAACGGGGGGGGACTAGCGACGGGCGGGGAGCTGTTTTTT. This codes for CASSNGGGLATGGELFF.

The chain uses TRBV18 and TRBJ1-2; D not certain. The CDR3 length is 15 residues. CDR1 and CDR2 (germline): KGHSH, LQKENI. With 0 bases removed from V and 3 bases from J, the gap between germline ends came to 11 bases. The CDR3 region has the DNA TGTGCCAGCTCACCACCCGCTAAGAGGGACTATGGCTACACCTTC. It encodes CASSPPAKRDYGYTF.

The chain joins TRBV19 to TRBJ1-2; D ambiguous. Germline loops: CDR1 LNHDA, CDR2 SQIVND (reference sequence). CDR3 length: 13 residues. The V gene lost 5 bases and the J gene lost 12 bases, with 19 bases spanning the gap. The CDR3, as DNA: TGTGCCAGTAGTTGGTCCGGTTTCCGCGTTGACACCTTC. This encodes CASSWSGFRVDTF.

The V gene is TRBV30, the J gene TRBJ2-4; the D is unclear. The CDR3 contains 13 residues. The V and J ends lost 1 base and 6 bases respectively, with 10 bases between them. Germline CDR1 reads GTSNPN; CDR2 reads SVGIG (reference sequence). The DNA for the CDR3 is TGTGCCTGGAGTGGGCATCTAGTAAACATTCAGTACTTC. Encoded protein: CAWSGHLVNIQYF.

V and J are TRBV19 and TRBJ2-2; the D is unclear. The length of the CDR3 is 16 residues. Germline V gene sequence: CDR1 LNHDA, CDR2 SQIVND (reference sequence). V shed 7 bases and J shed 0 bases, with 15 bases lying between them. The CDR3 region is CASNPTQTSNTGELFF. The DNA of the CDR3 is TGTGCCAGTAATCCAACACAGACATCGAACACCGGGGAGCTGTTTTTT.

The chain recombines TRBV14 with TRBJ1-2, with D perhaps matching TRBD1 (6 bases). The germline V gene has CDR1 SGHDN and CDR2 FVKESK. V shed 4 bases and J shed 8 bases, with 20 bases lying between them. The CDR3 runs to 15 residues. The CDR3 sequence: CASSRGTYRAGGYTF. For the CDR3, the DNA is TGTGCCAGCAGCCGGGGGACATACAGGGCCGGGGGCTACACCTTC.

The chain joins TRBV4-1 to TRBJ1-2, with D maybe TRBD1 (6 bases). V lost 0 bases to trimming and J lost 8 bases, with 28 bases between them. The CDR3 is 19 amino acids. Germline assignment: CDR1 MGHRA and CDR2 YSYEKL. CDR3 region: CASSQDDLRQAPLQGGYTF. The CDR3 nucleotides read TGCGCCAGCAGCCAAGATGACCTTCGACAGGCGCCGCTCCAGGGAGGCTACACCTTC.

This rearrangement joins TRBV7-9 to TRBJ2-3; 8 bases are a match to TRBD2. The ends lost 2 bases at V and 2 bases at J; junction bases unmatched: 3. CDR1 is SEHNR and CDR2 is FQNEAQ in the germline V gene (reference sequence). CDR3 size: 15 residues. The CDR3 loop is CASSLTSGLTDTQYF. The DNA of the CDR3 is TGTGCCAGCAGCTTAACTAGCGGTCTCACAGATACGCAGTATTTT.